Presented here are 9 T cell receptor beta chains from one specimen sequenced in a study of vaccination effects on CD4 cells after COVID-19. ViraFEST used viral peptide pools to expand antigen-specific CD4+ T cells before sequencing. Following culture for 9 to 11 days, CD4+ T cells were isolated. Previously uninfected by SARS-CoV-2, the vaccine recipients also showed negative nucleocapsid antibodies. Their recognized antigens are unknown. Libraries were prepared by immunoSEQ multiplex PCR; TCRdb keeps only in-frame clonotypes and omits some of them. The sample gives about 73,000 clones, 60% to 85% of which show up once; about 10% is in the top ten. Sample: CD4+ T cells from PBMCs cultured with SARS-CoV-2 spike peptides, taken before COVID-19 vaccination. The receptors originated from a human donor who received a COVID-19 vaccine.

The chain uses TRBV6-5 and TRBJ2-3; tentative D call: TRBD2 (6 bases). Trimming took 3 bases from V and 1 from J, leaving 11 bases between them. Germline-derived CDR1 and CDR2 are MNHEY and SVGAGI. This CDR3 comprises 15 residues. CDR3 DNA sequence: TGTGCCAGCAGTTATGCGGGGCGGGGCACAGATACGCAGTATTTT. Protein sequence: CASSYAGRGTDTQYF.

CDR3 DNA sequence: TGTGCCAGCAGATTCAGGACTATTCTCGACTATGGCTACACCTTC. It yields the protein CASRFRTILDYGYTF. The chain has TRBV28 and TRBJ1-2; D gene uncertain. Trimming took off 6 bases at V and 3 bases at J, with 17 bases between the two ends. The CDR3 is 15 amino acids. CDR1 is MDHEN and CDR2 is SYDVKM in the germline V gene.

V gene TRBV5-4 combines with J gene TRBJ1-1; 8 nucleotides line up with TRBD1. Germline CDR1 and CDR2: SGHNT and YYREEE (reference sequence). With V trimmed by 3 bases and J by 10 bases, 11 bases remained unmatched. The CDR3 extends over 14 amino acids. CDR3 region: CASSSGTGPIVAFF. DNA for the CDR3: TGTGCCAGCAGCTCCGGGACAGGCCCTATAGTAGCTTTCTTT.

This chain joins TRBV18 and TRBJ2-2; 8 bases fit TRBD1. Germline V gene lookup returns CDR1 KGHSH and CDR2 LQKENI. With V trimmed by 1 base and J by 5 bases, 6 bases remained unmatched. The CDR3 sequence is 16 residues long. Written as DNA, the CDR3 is TGTGCCAGCTCACCACGGGGGACAGGAGTGACCGGGGAGCTGTTTTTT. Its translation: CASSPRGTGVTGELFF.

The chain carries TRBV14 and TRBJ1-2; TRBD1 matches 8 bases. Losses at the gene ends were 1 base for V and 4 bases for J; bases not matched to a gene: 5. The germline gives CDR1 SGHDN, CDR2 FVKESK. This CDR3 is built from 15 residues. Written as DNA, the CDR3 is TGTGCCAGCAGCCAAGCATCAGGGGGCCTCTATGGCTACACCTTC. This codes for CASSQASGGLYGYTF.

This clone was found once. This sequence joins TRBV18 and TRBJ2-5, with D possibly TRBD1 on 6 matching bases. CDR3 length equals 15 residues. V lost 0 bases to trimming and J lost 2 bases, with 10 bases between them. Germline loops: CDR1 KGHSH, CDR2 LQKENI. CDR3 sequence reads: CASSPPGQGQETQYF. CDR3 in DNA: TGTGCCAGCTCACCACCGGGACAAGGACAAGAGACCCAGTACTTC.

The chain's CDR3 is CASSQGETEAFF. CDR3 DNA sequence: TGTGCCAGCAGCCAGGGCGAGACTGAAGCTTTCTTT. The rearrangement links TRBV3-1 (or the pseudogene TRBV3-2) to TRBJ1-1; D is unresolved. The germline V gene has CDR1 LGHDT and CDR2 YNNKEL (reference sequence). The V gene lost 3 bases and the J gene lost 5 bases, with 7 bases spanning the gap. This CDR3 region has 12 residues.

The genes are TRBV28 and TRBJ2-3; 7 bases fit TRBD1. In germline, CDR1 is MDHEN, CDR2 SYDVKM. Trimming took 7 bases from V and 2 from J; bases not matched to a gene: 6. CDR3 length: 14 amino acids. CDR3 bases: TGTGCCAGCAACCCGACAGGGACCACAGATACGCAGTATTTT. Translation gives CASNPTGTTDTQYF.

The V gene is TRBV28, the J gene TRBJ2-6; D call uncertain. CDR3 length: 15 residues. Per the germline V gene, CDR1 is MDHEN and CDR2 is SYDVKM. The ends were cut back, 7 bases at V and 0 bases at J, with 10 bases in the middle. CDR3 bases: TGTGCCAGCAAAACGTTCGGCTCTGGGGCCAACGTCCTGACTTTC. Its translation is CASKTFGSGANVLTF.